The rows below give T cell receptor beta chains drawn from one sample of a study of cytotoxic CD8 clonotypes in ibrutinib-treated CLL. Libraries were prepared by immunoSEQ multiplex PCR; TCRdb keeps only in-frame clonotypes and omits some of them. The table shows approximately 120,000 clones, with around 84% occurring only once. The source was PBMCs, collected after 24 months of ibrutinib treatment. The source is a human donor with chronic lymphocytic leukemia. The CDR3 runs from the conserved cysteine through the conserved F or W. A D gene is named only where the DNA matches it firmly. Not every row has a clone size; where given, it reads once, few, many or a size class.

D,J,size,V,DNA,CDR3
.,TRBJ1-2,.,TRBV27,TGTGCCAGCAGTTTCCTTTCGGGTAATGGCTACACCTTC,CASSFLSGNGYTF
.,TRBJ2-3,few,TRBV28,TGTGCCAGCAGTTTACCTGGGAGCGGCACAGATACGCAGTATTTT,CASSLPGSGTDTQYF
.,TRBJ2-2,.,TRBV7-2,TGTGCCAGCAGCTCACTAAACACCGGGGAGCTGTTTTTT,CASSSLNTGELFF
.,TRBJ2-5,.,TRBV6-5,TGTGCCAGCAGTTACTCCCGAGGGACCCAGTACTTC,CASSYSRGTQYF
.,TRBJ2-7,.,TRBV5-5,TGTGCCAGCAGCTTGCAGGCAGTCCGCCCCTACGAGCAGTACTTC,CASSLQAVRPYEQYF
.,TRBJ2-1,.,TRBV19,TGTGCCAGTAGCTCAGGGGGGCCCTCCTACAATGAGCAGTTCTTC,CASSSGGPSYNEQFF
.,TRBJ1-1,.,TRBV4-3,TGCGCCAGCAGCCGTCTACGGAGCACTGAAGCTTTCTTT,CASSRLRSTEAFF
.,TRBJ2-1,few,TRBV15,TGTGCCACCAGCAGAGGCCTAAGACAGAATGAGCAGTTCTTC,CATSRGLRQNEQFF
.,TRBJ2-7,.,TRBV7-9,TGTGCCAGCAGCGCGGAAAGCTCCTACGAGCAGTACTTC,CASSAESSYEQYF
TRBD1,TRBJ1-6,.,TRBV10-1,TGCGCCAGCACCCTAGGGGGACAGGGCCATAATTCACCCCTCCACTTT,CASTLGGQGHNSPLHF
.,TRBJ2-3,.,TRBV4-3,TGCGCCAGCAGCCAAAGTACGTCGGTAGTGCAGTATTTT,CASSQSTSVVQYF
.,TRBJ1-3,.,TRBV13,TGTGCCAGCAGCTTAAATCGTGAGGCAAACACCATATATTTT,CASSLNREANTIYF
.,TRBJ2-7,.,TRBV6-6,TGTGCCAGCAGGTATACAGGGCTGGGCTTCTCCTACGAGCAGTACTTC,CASRYTGLGFSYEQYF
TRBD2,TRBJ2-2,.,TRBV7-2,TGTGCCAGCAGCTTGCGGGAGGGGACCGGGGAGCTGTTTTTT,CASSLREGTGELFF
TRBD1,TRBJ1-2,.,TRBV14,TGTGCCAGCAGCCACCAAGGACAGGGGAGATGGTATGGCTACACCTTC,CASSHQGQGRWYGYTF
.,TRBJ1-1,.,TRBV5-1,TGCGCCAGCAGCTTGGCCGGGATGAACACTGAAGCTTTCTTT,CASSLAGMNTEAFF
.,TRBJ2-7,.,TRBV7-8,TGTGCCAGCAGCTTAGTTGGTTACGAGCAGTACTTC,CASSLVGYEQYF
.,TRBJ1-2,.,TRBV9,TGTGCCAGCAGCGTAGCTTTGGGCAGGGGCAATGGCTACACCTTC,CASSVALGRGNGYTF
TRBD1,TRBJ1-5,many,TRBV9,TGTGCCAGCAGCGCTACGGGCCAGGGGGAACAGCCCCAGCATTTT,CASSATGQGEQPQHF
TRBD1,TRBJ1-2,.,TRBV15,TGTGCCACCAGCAGGGAAACGGGGACAGGGATGGTAGTGGGCTACACCTTC,CATSRETGTGMVVGYTF
.,TRBJ2-2,.,TRBV7-7,TGTGCCAGCAGCCCCCTGTCCGGGGAGCTGTTTTTT,CASSPLSGELFF
.,TRBJ2-7,.,TRBV11-2,TGTGCCAGCAGCACGGGACTTCTCTCCTACGAGCAGTACTTC,CASSTGLLSYEQYF
.,TRBJ1-1,.,TRBV7-9,TGTGCCAGCAGCTTAGGGCTGGGAGGGAGAATGAACACTGAAGCTTTCTTT,CASSLGLGGRMNTEAFF
TRBD1,TRBJ2-5,few,TRBV28,TGTGCCAGCGGATCCGGGACAGGGGGCGTATGGTGGGCAGAGACCCAGTACTTC,CASGSGTGGVWWAETQYF
.,TRBJ1-3,once,TRBV5-4,TGTGCCAGCAGCTTGGCCGCAGGGTCGACTGGAAACACCATATATTTT,CASSLAAGSTGNTIYF
.,TRBJ2-3,.,TRBV7-7,TGTGCCAGCAGCTTGTCAGGCACAGATACGCAGTATTTT,CASSLSGTDTQYF
.,TRBJ2-5,.,TRBV5-4,TGTGCCAGCAGCACCGGCTCAAGGGTACAAGAGACCCAGTACTTC,CASSTGSRVQETQYF
.,TRBJ1-2,.,TRBV5-1,TGCGCCAGCAGCTTGGTCCCAGGGGATCTGGGCTACACCTTC,CASSLVPGDLGYTF
.,TRBJ1-5,once,TRBV11-3,TGTGCCAGCAGCGCGGGGGGGGACAGCAATCAGCCCCAGCATTTT,CASSAGGDSNQPQHF
.,TRBJ2-1,.,TRBV4-3,TGCGCCAGCAGCCAATTAGGGGGTGAGCAGTTCTTC,CASSQLGGEQFF
.,TRBJ1-5,few,TRBV2,TGTGCCAGCAGTGATCAGGGTGGCAATCAGCCCCAGCATTTT,CASSDQGGNQPQHF
.,TRBJ2-4,once,TRBV10-1,TGCGCCAGCAGTGAAATCGGGAAGCAGAGCAAAAACATTCAGTACTTC,CASSEIGKQSKNIQYF